The clone carrying this TCR beta chain turned up a few times. No antigen is known for it. V lost 5 bases and J lost 0; bases outside the gene matches: 7. CDR3 size: 15 residues. Germline lookup yields CDR1 MNHNY and CDR2 SVGAGI (reference sequence). The data stem from a study of early T cells in non-severe SARS-CoV-2 infection. About the study: Sequencing used unsorted whole-blood bulk RNA, so chains lack pairing.

Findings and caveats of the study: There was a bias toward anti-spike CD8 responses in VDJdb matching, which missed private and CD4 specificities.

In the library, individual cDNA molecules carried attached unique molecular identifiers. TCRdb reprocessed the 5' RACE reads via MiXCR and lists one record per CDR3 protein. The table shows approximately 71,000 distinct CDR3 sequences, with roughly an eighth occurring only once. This TCR derives from an adult who was a healthcare worker with PCR-confirmed SARS-CoV-2 infection or an uninfected control (not recorded which). The sequenced sample was whole blood. The chain carries TRBV6-6 and TRBJ2-7; TRBD2 aligns across 7 bases. CDR3 nucleotide sequence: TGTGCCAGCAGTGTGACTAGCCTGAGCTCCTACGAGCAGTACTTC. As protein: CASSVTSLSSYEQYF.